These T cell receptor beta chains were read from a single sample in a study of T cell changes during pregnancy in multiple sclerosis. The method was immunoSEQ multiplex PCR; TCRdb's version includes in-frame clones alone and lacks a portion of them. This table has about 40,000 clones, 90% to 95% appearing once. The input for sequencing was CD4+ T cells from peripheral blood mononuclear cells, taken in the third trimester of pregnancy. The receptors shown here come from a female donor in good health, enrolled as a control in a pregnancy study. The CDR3 runs from the conserved cysteine through the conserved F or W. The order of the fields is clone size, D gene, V gene, J gene, CDR3 DNA, CDR3 protein. D genes are given only for firm matches. Clone size appears in some rows only: once, few, many, or a class for an expanded clone.

>.|.|TRBV5-8|TRBJ1-4
TGTGCCAGCAGCTTGGGGGCTGCTAATGAAAAACTGTTTTTT
CASSLGAANEKLFF
>.|TRBD1|TRBV7-9|TRBJ1-6
TGTGCCAGCAGCCATAGGACAGGGCATTCACCCCTCCACTTT
CASSHRTGHSPLHF
>.|.|TRBV7-2|TRBJ2-1
TGTGCCAGCAGCTTCTACGGGGTAACCTACAATGAGCAGTTCTTC
CASSFYGVTYNEQFF
>.|TRBD1|TRBV19|TRBJ1-4
TGTGCCAGCAGGGACAGGGGTGAAAAACTGTTTTTT
CASRDRGEKLFF
>.|TRBD2|TRBV6-5|TRBJ2-3
TGTGCCAGCAGTTTTGATCGAGCGGGAGGGCAAGATACGCAGTATTTT
CASSFDRAGGQDTQYF
>.|.|TRBV15|TRBJ2-7
TGTGCCACCAGCAGAGACCGAGACAGGAACTACGAGCAGTACTTC
CATSRDRDRNYEQYF
>.|TRBD1|TRBV11-3|TRBJ2-7
TGTGCCAGCAGCCTCTCGAAGGGACAGGGACCCTACGAGCAGTACTTC
CASSLSKGQGPYEQYF
>.|TRBD2|TRBV6-6|TRBJ2-5
TGTGCCAGCACCGGACTAGCGGGAGGAGAGACCCAGTACTTC
CASTGLAGGETQYF
>.|.|TRBV30|TRBJ2-1
TGTGCCTGGAGTAAAGGGGCCCCTAGGCAGTTCTTC
CAWSKGAPRQFF
>.|TRBD2|TRBV28|TRBJ2-7
TGTGCCAGCAGAACTAGCGGGAGTTGGGGGGAGTACTTC
CASRTSGSWGEYF
>.|.|TRBV7-2|TRBJ1-2
TGTGCCAGCAGCTCCTACCGGGTCGGGGATGGCTACACCTTC
CASSSYRVGDGYTF
>.|TRBD2|TRBV6-1|TRBJ2-5
TGTGCCAGCACCGATTGGCGGGGGGGAGAGGAGACCCAGTACTTC
CASTDWRGGEETQYF
>.|.|TRBV5-1|TRBJ1-1
TGCGCCAGCAGCTTGGAGCCGCGGGATGGAAACACTGAAGCTTTCTTT
CASSLEPRDGNTEAFF
>.|.|TRBV6-5|TRBJ1-1
TGTGCCAGCAGTTACGGGGGGAATATGAACACTGAAGCTTTCTTT
CASSYGGNMNTEAFF
>.|TRBD1|TRBV19|TRBJ2-7
TGTGCCAGTAGGCCATACGGGACAGGGGGCGAGCAGTACTTC
CASRPYGTGGEQYF
>once|.|TRBV21-1|TRBJ1-5
TGTGCCAGCAGCAAAGTCTATCGCAATCAGCCCCAGCATTTT
CASSKVYRNQPQHF
>once|TRBD1|TRBV2|TRBJ1-5
TGTGCCATCTCAGGGGGCTTGAGTCAGCCCCAGCATTTT
CAISGGLSQPQHF
>.|.|TRBV18|TRBJ1-1
TGTGCCAGCTCACCTAACCCCCCAGGGGTGAACACTGAAGCTTTCTTT
CASSPNPPGVNTEAFF
>.|.|TRBV4-1|TRBJ1-4
TGCGCCAGCAGCCAAGGTGGGCGGGGAACTAATGAAAAACTGTTTTTT
CASSQGGRGTNEKLFF
>once|TRBD2|TRBV9|TRBJ2-1
TGTGCCAGCAGCGTAGGCGCTAGCGGATACAATGAGCAGTTCTTC
CASSVGASGYNEQFF
>.|TRBD1|TRBV5-4|TRBJ1-2
TGTGCCAGCAGCTTGGGACAGGGCAGGGCTGGCTACACCTTC
CASSLGQGRAGYTF
>.|TRBD1|TRBV19|TRBJ2-3
TGTGCCAGTAGAACAGGGGGTTTTGGCACAGATACGCAGTATTTT
CASRTGGFGTDTQYF
>few|TRBD1|TRBV28|TRBJ2-7
TGTGCCAGCAGCTCCTGGACAGGGACATCCTACGAGCAGTACTTC
CASSSWTGTSYEQYF
>few|TRBD2|TRBV2|TRBJ2-3
TGTGCCAGCAGGAGGAGGTGGACTAGCGGGGGGGCGGTTACAGATACGCAGTATTTT
CASRRRWTSGGAVTDTQYF
>few|TRBD2|TRBV7-2|TRBJ2-2
TGTGCCAGCAGCTTTCCTAGCGGGAGTTTCAACACCGGGGAGCTGTTTTTT
CASSFPSGSFNTGELFF
>.|TRBD1|TRBV19|TRBJ1-3
TGTGCCACAGAACAGGGGGCTGGAAACACCATATATTTT
CATEQGAGNTIYF
>.|TRBD2|TRBV5-1|TRBJ2-2
TGCGCCAGCAGCTTGATTAGTCGTGTAGCGGGAAGCACCGGGGAGCTGTTTTTT
CASSLISRVAGSTGELFF
>.|TRBD1|TRBV30|TRBJ2-7
TGTGCCTGGAGTGGTGGGACAGGGTTCGGCGAGCAGTACTTC
CAWSGGTGFGEQYF
>.|TRBD1|TRBV12-5|TRBJ1-5
TGTGCTAGTGGTTTGAGACAGGGGGCATCGGTAAGCAATCAGCCCCAGCATTTT
CASGLRQGASVSNQPQHF
>medium-sized|TRBD2|TRBV7-3|TRBJ2-1
TGTGCCAGCAGCCCTATGCTTAGCGGGGGGCAGTTCTTC
CASSPMLSGGQFF
>.|TRBD1|TRBV7-3|TRBJ1-4
TGTGCCAGCAGCTTAGGGACAGACAATGAAAAACTGTTTTTT
CASSLGTDNEKLFF
>.|TRBD2|TRBV6-1|TRBJ2-1
TGTGCCAGCAGTGACAGCGGGATGACCTACAATGAGCAGTTCTTC
CASSDSGMTYNEQFF
>few|.|TRBV11-1|TRBJ2-7
TGTGCCAGCAGCTTGATGTCAGGTGGTACCCTCGAGCAGTACTTC
CASSLMSGGTLEQYF
>.|TRBD2|TRBV28|TRBJ2-1
TGTGCCAGCTTTGGACTAGCGGGAGTACGGACCTACAATGAGCAGTTCTTC
CASFGLAGVRTYNEQFF
>.|.|TRBV11-3|TRBJ2-3
TGTGCCAGCAGCTTAGATTACGGAGATACGCAGTATTTT
CASSLDYGDTQYF
>once|TRBD1|TRBV30|TRBJ1-5
TGTGCCTGGAGTGAAAGGGGGCCCCCTCAGCCCCAGCATTTT
CAWSERGPPQPQHF
>once|TRBD2|TRBV7-2|TRBJ2-3
TGTGCCAGCAGCTCGGGACTAGCGGGAGATACGCAGTATTTT
CASSSGLAGDTQYF
>.|.|TRBV18|TRBJ1-4
TGTGCCAGCTCACCACCAGTCGGGGGAATTAATGAAAAACTGTTTTTT
CASSPPVGGINEKLFF
>.|TRBD2|TRBV7-6|TRBJ2-5
TGTGCCAGCAGCCGAGTGACTAGCGTCCAAGAGACCCAGTACTTC
CASSRVTSVQETQYF
>.|TRBD2|TRBV7-2|TRBJ2-1
TGTGCCAGCAGCTCGCTCGGGACTAGCAATGAGCAGTTCTTC
CASSSLGTSNEQFF
>.|TRBD2|TRBV6-6|TRBJ2-7
TGTGCCAGCAGTGGACTAGCGGGGGGCATGGAGGGCGAGCAGTACTTC
CASSGLAGGMEGEQYF
>once|TRBD1|TRBV30|TRBJ2-3
TGTGCCTGGAGCCTTCGATCCGGGACAGGGGTCATTCGGGATACGCAGTATTTT
CAWSLRSGTGVIRDTQYF
>once|.|TRBV7-2|TRBJ1-1
TGTGCCAGCAGCTTAGCCGGGGGGAGAGCTTTCTTT
CASSLAGGRAFF
>.|.|TRBV7-3|TRBJ2-5
TGTGCCAGCACCCATCGTCCTGGCAGCCAAGAGACCCAGTACTTC
CASTHRPGSQETQYF
>.|.|TRBV9|TRBJ2-1
TGTGCCAGCAGCGTAGGATCCCATGACTGGTACAATGAGCAGTTCTTC
CASSVGSHDWYNEQFF
>.|TRBD1|TRBV2|TRBJ2-1
TGTGCCAGCACCCGGCACAGGGGTTCGGTCTTC
CASTRHRGSVF